This T cell receptor beta chain was documented in a study of graft-versus-host responses after intestinal transplantation. About the study: Anti-thymocyte globulin induction, then tacrolimus and steroids for about three years, went to all recipients.

A word on this clone: As yet, its antigen is unknown.

Study-wide results and caveats: Graft-donor T cell macrochimerism coincided with high graft-versus-host to host-versus-graft clonal ratios in allografts. In recipient marrow, GvH clones were found, and some appeared first in ileum or blood.

Germline CDR1 and CDR2: SGHVS and FNYEAQ. CDR3 length: 16 amino acids. Trimming removed 5 bases from V and 0 bases from J; junction bases left unmatched: 4. TCRdb keeps only in-frame clones here, not all; method: immunoSEQ multiplex PCR. The table lists tens of thousands of clones, 80% to 95% of them singletons, with roughly 5.5% in the top ten. The sample in question was unstimulated CD8+ T cells sorted from spleen or lymph node cells, obtained before intestinal transplant. The TCR originated in a human donor who received an intestinal transplant. This sequence joins TRBV7-6 and TRBJ2-7; 13 nucleotides align to TRBD2. This CDR3 is CASSQLAGGFSYEQYF. In DNA form, the CDR3 reads TGTGCCAGCAGCCAACTAGCGGGGGGGTTCTCCTACGAGCAGTACTTC.